This T cell receptor beta chain was captured by sequencing in a study of T cells after yellow fever vaccination. Each CDR3 protein gets one entry after TCRdb re-called the 5' RACE reads with MiXCR. The sample consists of approximately 260,000 distinct CDR3 sequences, approximately 13% of them appearing once. As regards this clonotype: The antigen is undetermined.

The germline V gene has CDR1 SGHRS and CDR2 YFSETQ. V dropped 4 bases and J dropped 4 bases, with 15 bases sitting between them. The CDR3 is made up of 14 amino acids. Study observations and caveats: High-abundance clonotypes from the bulk population could contaminate FACS-sorted repertoires.

The clonotype originates from a young man who received the YFV17D yellow fever vaccine. V gene TRBV5-1 combines with J gene TRBJ2-7; possible D gene TRBD2, 5 bases. Material: CD4+ T cells sorted from PBMCs, obtained 45 days after the yellow fever booster vaccination. The DNA of the CDR3 is TGCGCCAGCAGCATTACGGGGTCGGGATACGAGCAGTACTTC. It codes for CASSITGSGYEQYF.